This entry features one T cell receptor (beta chain) sequence. This entry belongs to a study of graft-versus-host responses after intestinal transplantation. The assay was immunoSEQ multiplex PCR, and TCRdb's table has in-frame clones only and misses some. The profile shows 40,000 or so clones, over 85% of them singletons. There are 15 residues in the CDR3. V gave up 5 bases and J gave up 2 bases, with 13 bases separating them. Germline V gene sequence: CDR1 SGHAT, CDR2 FQNNGV. This sample comprised PBMCs, obtained 260 to 280 days after transplant. The chain employs TRBV11-2 and TRBJ2-1, with D perhaps being TRBD1 or TRBD2 (5 bases each). The TCR originated in a human patient who received an intestinal transplant, so some T cells may come from the graft donor. Here the CDR3 DNA reads TGTGCCAGCAGCCCCGAACGGGGACCCTACAATGAGCAGTTCTTC. It encodes CASSPERGPYNEQFF.